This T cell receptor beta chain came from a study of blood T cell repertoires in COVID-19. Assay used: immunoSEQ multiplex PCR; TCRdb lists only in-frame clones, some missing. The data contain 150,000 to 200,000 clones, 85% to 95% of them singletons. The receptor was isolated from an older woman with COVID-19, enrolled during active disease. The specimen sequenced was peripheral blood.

The CDR3 reads CASSQPIGGTSGGPSQETQYF. The DNA of the CDR3 is TGCGCCAGCAGCCAACCTATTGGAGGGACTAGCGGGGGGCCGAGTCAAGAGACCCAGTACTTC. The chain has TRBV4-1 and TRBJ2-5, with TRBD2 identical over 15 bases. Germline V gene sequence: CDR1 MGHRA, CDR2 YSYEKL. This CDR3 has 21 residues. Germline trimming cut 2 bases from V and 2 bases from J; bases unmatched to any gene: 15.